Listed here are 28 T cell receptor beta chains from one sample, sequenced in a study of blood T cell repertoires in COVID-19. The table came from immunoSEQ multiplex PCR; TCRdb's copy has only in-frame clones and leaves some out. Of roughly 64,000 clones in the sample, about nine tenths were seen once. The sample consisted of peripheral blood. The origin of the receptors is an elderly woman with active COVID-19.

This chain links TRBV25-1 with TRBJ1-1; 7 bases align to TRBD1. The CDR3 runs 13 residues. The germline gives CDR1 MGHDK, CDR2 SYGVNS. V was clipped by 6 bases and J by 3 bases; unmatched bases: 4. The CDR3 sequence: CASRETGHTEAFF. In DNA, the CDR3 is TGTGCCAGCAGGGAGACAGGGCACACTGAAGCTTTCTTT.

The rearrangement joins TRBV12-3 or TRBV12-4 to TRBJ1-5; 7 positions agree with TRBD1. The J segment lost 7 bases and the V segment lost 6 bases, leaving 6 bases of the junction unmatched. The CDR3 totals 13 residues. The chain's CDR3 is CASSPTGLQPQHF. CDR3 coding DNA: TGTGCCAGCAGCCCGACAGGGTTGCAGCCCCAGCATTTT.

As DNA, the CDR3 is TGTGCCAGCAGCTTAGAGGGCGGGAGGGAGCTGTTTTTT. This translates into CASSLEGGRELFF. This chain uses TRBV4-2 with TRBJ2-2; possible D gene TRBD2, 6 bases. This CDR3 has 13 residues. Germline V gene lookup returns CDR1 LGHNA and CDR2 YNFKEQ. The V end lost 5 bases, the J end lost 9 bases, and 13 bases lay between the germline ends.

V usage is TRBV12-3 or TRBV12-4 and J usage is TRBJ1-2; 7 bases match TRBD1. This CDR3 comprises 12 residues. With V trimmed by 5 bases and J by 8 bases, 5 bases remained unmatched. In DNA, the CDR3 is TGTGCCAGCAGTCGACAGGGAGGCGGCTACACCTTC. Translated: CASSRQGGGYTF.

This chain joins TRBV2 and TRBJ2-2, with TRBD1 matching over 8 bases. Per germline, CDR1 SNHLY and CDR2 FYNNEI. V lost 7 bases, J lost 0 bases, and 4 bases stayed unmatched. CDR3 size: 15 residues. CDR3 DNA sequence: TGTGCCAGCACCGGGGACAGGCCGAACACCGGGGAGCTGTTTTTT. Residues: CASTGDRPNTGELFF.

CDR3 sequence: CASRSGGQGSYEQYF. CDR3 bases: TGCGCCAGCAGATCGGGGGGACAGGGTTCCTACGAGCAGTACTTC. The gene calls are TRBV10-2 and TRBJ2-7, with 9 bases that match TRBD1. There are 15 residues in the CDR3. J lost 1 base, V lost 6 bases, and 7 bases had no gene match. Germline V gene lookup returns CDR1 WSHSY and CDR2 SAAADI.

The chain employs TRBV6-2 or TRBV6-3 and TRBJ2-7, with D unclear. V was clipped by 0 bases and J by 0 bases, with 9 bases between them. CDR1 is MNHEY and CDR2 is SVGEGT in the germline V gene. The CDR3 is 15 residues long. CDR3 sequence (DNA): TGTGCCAGCAGTTACTCGCCGTCCAGCTCCTACGAGCAGTACTTC. Translation: CASSYSPSSSYEQYF.

The rearrangement uses TRBV19 and TRBJ2-5; tentative D call: TRBD1 (6 bases). CDR3 size: 13 residues. The V end was cut by 5 bases, the J end by 4 bases, with 11 bases between. Germline assignment: CDR1 LNHDA and CDR2 SQIVND (reference sequence). CDR3: CASSGGRGETQYF. As DNA, the CDR3 is TGTGCCAGTAGTGGGGGCCGGGGAGAGACCCAGTACTTC.

CDR3 sequence reads: CASSYLGQVPNQPQHF. DNA for the CDR3: TGTGCCAGCAGTTACCTTGGACAGGTTCCCAATCAGCCCCAGCATTTT. The chain employs TRBV6-5 and TRBJ1-5; TRBD1 matches 7 bases. CDR3 length equals 16 residues. Trimming at V came to 2 bases and at J to 3 bases, leaving 7 bases not matched to a gene. CDR1 MNHEY and CDR2 SVGAGI come from the germline V gene.

This chain connects TRBV5-1 to TRBJ1-2; D call uncertain. Germline V gives CDR1 SGHRS, CDR2 YFSETQ. The length of the CDR3 is 13 residues. Trimming took 0 bases from V and 4 from J, leaving 7 bases between them. The CDR3 spells CASSLEPAYGYTF. CDR3 nucleotide sequence: TGCGCCAGCAGCTTGGAGCCTGCCTATGGCTACACCTTC.

CDR3 bases: TGTGCCAGCAGGTCACAAGGTGTAGGGGTGGAGACCCAGTACTTC. Its protein product is CASRSQGVGVETQYF. The chain employs TRBV3-1 (or the pseudogene TRBV3-2) and TRBJ2-5; weak D call: TRBD1 (5 bases). Between the trimmed V and J ends, which lost 6 bases and 5 bases, there was a span of 19 bases. This CDR3 is 15 amino acids long. CDR1 is LGHDT, CDR2 YNNKEL, per germline (reference sequence).

V and J are TRBV29-1 and TRBJ2-3; 11 positions agree with TRBD2. Germline V gives CDR1 SQVTM, CDR2 ANQGSEA. The V gene end was trimmed by 7 bases and the J gene end by 6 bases; junction bases not matched to a gene: 15. The CDR3 runs 16 residues. The CDR3 protein is CSAPGLAVTGLDTQYF. Here the CDR3 DNA reads TGCAGCGCTCCGGGACTAGCGGTCACCGGCTTGGATACGCAGTATTTT.

V gene TRBV10-3 combines with J gene TRBJ2-5; 10 bases match TRBD1. Germline V gene lookup returns CDR1 ENHRY and CDR2 SYGVKD. The CDR3 spans 15 residues. J was trimmed by 1 base and V by 8 bases; bases with no gene match: 7. The CDR3 nucleotides are TGTGCCATCGGGCGACAGGGGGCGAGCCAAGAGACCCAGTACTTC. This translates into CAIGRQGASQETQYF.

V is TRBV5-1 and J is TRBJ2-2, with 8 bases identical to TRBD1. Germline V CDR1 and CDR2: SGHRS, YFSETQ. The CDR3 spans 15 residues. Losses at the gene ends were 2 bases for V and 1 base for J; bases not matched to a gene: 1. The chain's CDR3 is CASSFGQGNTGELFF. In DNA form, the CDR3 reads TGCGCCAGCAGCTTCGGACAGGGGAACACCGGGGAGCTGTTTTTT.

The chain has TRBV27 and TRBJ2-3, with 9 nucleotides matching TRBD1. The V gene's germline CDR1 is MNHEY and CDR2 SMNVEV (reference sequence). V shed 4 bases, J shed 7 bases, and the junction held 9 bases outside the gene matches. The CDR3 consists of 15 residues. CDR3: CASSSAGQGVYTQYF. DNA of the CDR3: TGTGCCAGCAGTTCAGCGGGACAGGGAGTGTATACGCAGTATTTT.

The chain employs TRBV6-4 and TRBJ1-1, with 11 bases identical to TRBD1. The CDR3 extends over 14 amino acids. The trim removed 7 bases at V and 5 bases at J, leaving 6 bases unmatched. Germline V gene data show CDR1 as MRHNA and CDR2 as SNTAGT. The CDR3 protein is CASTTGQGGTEAFF. The DNA for the CDR3 is TGTGCCAGCACTACGGGACAGGGGGGGACTGAAGCTTTCTTT.

The rearrangement joins TRBV5-5 to TRBJ2-6; 11 bases fit TRBD1. Germline CDR1 SGHKS, CDR2 YYEKEE (reference sequence). The CDR3 contains 18 residues. V trimming: 0 bases; J trimming: 0 bases; junction bases outside the gene matches: 2. CDR3 sequence reads: CASSLGGTGGSGANVLTF. DNA of the CDR3: TGTGCCAGCAGCTTGGGCGGGACAGGGGGCTCTGGGGCCAACGTCCTGACTTTC.

The chain joins TRBV11-3 to TRBJ1-2; D perhaps matches TRBD1 (6 bases). Trimming took off 0 bases at V and 13 bases at J, with 15 bases between the two ends. The CDR3 has 13 amino acids. Germline values: CDR1 SGHNT, CDR2 YENEEA. The CDR3 region is CASSLDRRQAATF. CDR3 in DNA: TGTGCCAGCAGCTTAGATAGAAGACAGGCGGCCACCTTC.

This rearrangement joins TRBV19 to TRBJ2-6; TRBD1 might be the D (5 bases). The CDR3 covers 16 residues. CDR1 is LNHDA and CDR2 is SQIVND in the germline V gene (reference sequence). V was cut by 3 bases and J by 0 bases, with 9 bases left in between. The CDR3 region has the DNA TGTGCCAGTAGTATCAGGGCCAGCTCTGGGGCCAACGTCCTGACTTTC. Amino acids: CASSIRASSGANVLTF. Complete variable domain (other parts from reference TRBV19 and TRBJ2-6): DGGITQSPKYLFRKEGQNVTLSCEQNLNHDAMYWYRQDPGQGLRLIYYSQIVNDFQKGDIAEGYSVSREKKESFPLTVTSAQKNPTAFYLCASSIRASSGANVLTFGAGSRLTVL.

A word on this clone: At the DNA level, this CDR3 is encoded by other sequences in the same sample as well. The chain is built from TRBV5-4 and TRBJ2-3, with TRBD1 as a possible D gene (6 bases). Germline V gene lookup returns CDR1 SGHNT and CDR2 YYREEE (reference sequence). The CDR3 runs 15 residues. V dropped 0 bases and J dropped 0 bases, with 8 bases sitting between them. CDR3 DNA: TGTGCCAGCAGCTTGGGGACAGTAAGCACAGATACGCAGTATTTT. It codes for CASSLGTVSTDTQYF.

The V gene is TRBV10-3, the J gene TRBJ1-2, with 9 bases aligning to TRBD1. Germline V gene data show CDR1 as ENHRY and CDR2 as SYGVKD. The CDR3 is 12 residues long. J was trimmed by 8 bases and V by 4 bases; bases with no gene match: 2. CDR3 in amino acids: CAISGDREGYTF. CDR3 bases: TGTGCCATCAGTGGGGACAGGGAAGGCTACACCTTC.

This chain connects TRBV7-8 to TRBJ2-1, with D perhaps TRBD2 (6 bases). In germline, CDR1 is SGHVS, CDR2 FQNEAQ. V shed 5 bases and J shed 3 bases, with 17 bases lying between them. This CDR3 is built from 16 residues. The CDR3 sequence is CASSLWGDQYYNEQFF. CDR3 nucleotides: TGTGCCAGCAGCCTTTGGGGGGACCAATACTACAATGAGCAGTTCTTC. Variable domain in full (rest from reference TRBV7-8 and TRBJ2-1): GAGVSQSPRYKVAKRGQDVALRCDPISGHVSLFWYQQALGQGPEFLTYFQNEAQLDKSGLPSDRFFAERPEGSVSTLKIQRTQQEDSAVYLCASSLWGDQYYNEQFFGPGTRLTVL.

V gene TRBV5-1 combines with J gene TRBJ1-5, with TRBD1 as a possible D gene (5 bases). Germline CDR1 and CDR2: SGHRS and YFSETQ. Between the trimmed V and J ends, which lost 0 bases and 0 bases, there was a span of 16 bases. The CDR3 consists of 18 residues. CDR3 in DNA: TGCGCCAGCAGCTTGGAACCCCGGGGGTCAGATAGCAATCAGCCCCAGCATTTT. Amino acid sequence: CASSLEPRGSDSNQPQHF.

The chain links TRBV11-2 to TRBJ2-2; D is undetermined. The CDR3 loop spans 15 amino acids. CDR1 SGHAT and CDR2 FQNNGV come from the germline V gene. Trimming stripped 5 bases from V and 4 bases from J, with 14 bases between. The DNA for the CDR3 is TGTGCCAGCAGCCCCAGTCGGTCGGGCACCGGGGAGCTGTTTTTT. This gives the protein CASSPSRSGTGELFF.

This clone was detected only once. J is TRBJ2-7 and V is TRBV7-2, with TRBD2 as a possible D gene (6 bases). This CDR3 has 15 amino acids. Germline V lookup: CDR1 SGHTA, CDR2 FQGNSA. V dropped 1 base and J dropped 0 bases, with 10 bases sitting between them. Here the CDR3 reads CASSLGGDFSYEQYF. As DNA, the CDR3 is TGTGCCAGCAGCTTAGGAGGGGACTTCTCCTACGAGCAGTACTTC.

The rearrangement links TRBV6-6 to TRBJ1-4, with D possibly matching TRBD1 (6 bases). The CDR3 contains 16 residues. Trimming pared 0 bases from V and 3 bases from J, leaving 11 bases between. CDR1 is MNHNY and CDR2 is SVGAGI in the germline V gene (reference sequence). The CDR3 region is CASSYSDSSANEKLFF. The DNA for the CDR3 is TGTGCCAGCAGTTACTCGGACAGCTCGGCTAATGAAAAACTGTTTTTT.

The J gene is TRBJ2-7, the V gene TRBV11-2; 9 bases map to TRBD1. The CDR3 is 15 residues long. Trimming removed 4 bases from V and 4 bases from J; junction bases left unmatched: 8. Per germline, CDR1 SGHAT and CDR2 FQNNGV. CDR3 nucleotide sequence: TGTGCCAGCAGCTCACAGGGGGCGACCCAGTACGAGCAGTACTTC. Its protein is CASSSQGATQYEQYF.

The genes are TRBV19 and TRBJ1-3; perhaps TRBD1 as D (6 bases). V was shortened by 3 bases and J by 0 bases, with 12 bases between the two germline ends. Germline CDR1 reads LNHDA; CDR2 reads SQIVND (reference sequence). The CDR3 covers 16 residues. The chain's CDR3 is CASSMRQEHSGNTIYF. CDR3 coding DNA: TGTGCCAGTAGTATGAGACAGGAGCACTCTGGAAACACCATATATTTT.